This T cell receptor (beta chain) was retrieved from a study of T cell clonality in common variable immunodeficiency (dated by TCRdb to the mid-2010s). Regarding this clone: No antigen is known for it. Read sequence stops 3 residues before the CDR3 end, and the germline J gene provides the missing end.

Study-wide conclusions, independent of this receptor: Even though DNA input was the same, control samples had an average of about 80,000 unique sequences each, compared with some 32,000 in CVID samples. CVID TCRbeta sequences reportedly showed fewer deletions and N-nucleotide insertions and lacked highly modified clones with 13 or more V deletions. TCRbeta clonality was higher in CVID subjects than in healthy controls (t-test p = 0.018), and the increase was most characteristic of about a third of subjects. Correlations between repertoire features and clinical complications were limited by patient heterogeneity within the CVID cohort. Healthy controls shared more TCRbeta clones with each other than CVID subjects shared among themselves (p < 0.0001). The authors noted that sequencing repertoires of T cell subpopulations would be needed to clarify what caused the increased clonality in CVID.

From cysteine to phenylalanine, the CDR3 is 14 amino acids long. Only the CDR3 bases that were read are kept: 33 of them, in frame from base 1. Trimming leaves V shorter by 6 bases and J shorter by 4 bases, with the junction holding 8 bases beyond the gene matches. CDR1 LNHDA and CDR2 SQIVND were looked up in the germline V gene (reference sequence). For sequencing input, CVID and control samples contributed equivalent amounts of genomic DNA. For every sample, a 60 bp segment covering the rearranged TCRbeta CDR3 region was amplified and then sequenced. The immunoSEQ assay, a bias-corrected multiplex PCR with high-throughput sequencing, was employed for TCRbeta amplification. Turning to the authors' computational methods: Each unique nucleotide sequence was treated as a clone and annotated with V, D and J genes, copy number and frequency. Sequences were labeled productive if in frame, and non-productive if out of frame or containing stop codons. Clonality was calculated from Shannon's entropy as previously described. The predicted amino acid sequences of productive clones were used to derive the mean CDR3 Kyte-Doolittle hydropathy. Scaled V gene usage was hierarchically clustered using Manhattan distance and complete linkage with the R hclust function. Sharing of clones by CDR3 amino acid sequence was evaluated through resampling of 12 repertoires per group over 100 rounds. The repertoires were searched for around 65 published EBV-specific and almost 250 published CMV-specific TCRbeta sequences. Analysis left out a couple of CVID samples that produced under 10,000 sequences, so 42 CVID repertoires remained. As stored in TCRdb, this immuneACCESS dataset retains in-frame rearrangements with V and J assigned. A fraction of the clones does not appear; measured against another copy, unresolved V genes explain less than half of the discrepancy, and the remainder lacks a known reason. From that table come the V and J calls and clone size; the DNA was used to work out D and trimming. This sample contains fewer than 20,000 clones, none of which is a singleton. The ten largest make up 14% of the sample.

Diagnosis of CVID followed standard criteria, namely serum IgG, IgA and/or IgM below the normal range together with specific antibody deficiency. There were about 45 subjects in the CVID group (around 29 male and 15 female), ranging in age from about 9 to 65 years, with a mean age of roughly 40. Most of the CVID patients and most of the healthy controls were of Caucasian heritage. Replacement immunoglobulin therapy had been administered to all CVID subjects for at least one year at the time of study participation. No CVID subject was ill or taking immunomodulatory or immunosuppressive medication when blood was collected. Heparinized peripheral whole blood samples of roughly 5 to 9 ml were obtained from each donor. Genomic DNA from adults with common variable immune deficiency (CVID) and from healthy adult controls was used for sequencing of TCRbeta CDR3 repertoires. Diluted blood was subjected to density centrifugation over Hypaque 1077 or Ficoll-Paque for isolation of peripheral blood mononuclear cells. Genomic DNA was obtained from unsorted mononuclear cells using either Qiagen column purification or a centrifugation-based method.

Rearrangement joined TRBV19 to TRBJ1-1, with 7 junctional bases fitting TRBD1. Sample: peripheral blood mononuclear cells. This sequence was found in a human donor with common variable immunodeficiency. The CDR3 has the sequence CASSTTGFGTEAFF. CDR3 bases read: TGTGCCAGTAGCACGACAGGGTTTGGCACTGAA.